Listed below are T cell receptor beta chains from one sample, sequenced in a study of radiation and T cells in renal cell carcinoma. Method: immunoSEQ multiplex PCR; TCRdb's copy keeps in-frame clones and lacks some. The sample comprises around 78,000 clones, about 88% of which are singletons, and over 5.5% rests with the top ten. The specimen was blood, collected from a patient whose treatment included radiotherapy and nephrectomy. The receptor set was obtained from a woman aged 70-85 years with renal cell carcinoma. CDR3s include the opening cysteine and the closing phenylalanine or tryptophan. Each record gives: clone size, J gene, V gene, CDR3 length, D gene, CDR3 protein, CDR3 DNA. The D gene is left open where the match is weak. Clone size is shown for a subset of rows, as once, few, many or a class of expanded clone.

clone_size: NA
j_call: TRBJ2-6
v_call: TRBV9
cdr3_length: 17
d_call: NA
cdr3_aa: CASSVGGVSSGANVLTF
cdr3_nt: TGTGCCAGCAGCGTAGGCGGGGTTTCCTCTGGGGCCAACGTCCTGACTTTC

clone_size: NA
j_call: TRBJ2-7
v_call: TRBV4-3
cdr3_length: 16
d_call: NA
cdr3_aa: CASSQEGERAPYEQYF
cdr3_nt: TGCGCCAGCAGCCAAGAGGGGGAAAGAGCTCCCTACGAGCAGTACTTC

clone_size: NA
j_call: TRBJ1-1
v_call: TRBV7-8
cdr3_length: 16
d_call: TRBD1
cdr3_aa: CASSSYRTGKTDEAFF
cdr3_nt: TGTGCCAGCAGCTCTTACCGGACAGGAAAAACCGATGAAGCTTTCTTT

clone_size: NA
j_call: TRBJ1-1
v_call: TRBV27
cdr3_length: 17
d_call: TRBD1
cdr3_aa: CACSLFGTGLGNTEAFF
cdr3_nt: TGTGCCTGCAGTTTATTCGGGACAGGGCTAGGGAACACTGAAGCTTTCTTT

clone_size: NA
j_call: TRBJ1-6
v_call: TRBV2
cdr3_length: 15
d_call: NA
cdr3_aa: CASRPQGSYNSPLHF
cdr3_nt: TGTGCCAGCAGGCCACAGGGCTCCTATAATTCACCCCTCCACTTT

clone_size: NA
j_call: TRBJ2-3
v_call: TRBV5-1
cdr3_length: 14
d_call: NA
cdr3_aa: CASSTAALTDTQYF
cdr3_nt: TGCGCCAGCAGCACAGCGGCCTTAACAGATACGCAGTATTTT

clone_size: NA
j_call: TRBJ2-2
v_call: TRBV5-1
cdr3_length: 14
d_call: NA
cdr3_aa: CASSSGTPGGELFF
cdr3_nt: TGCGCCAGCAGCTCCGGGACTCCGGGCGGGGAGCTGTTTTTT

clone_size: NA
j_call: TRBJ1-1
v_call: TRBV5-1
cdr3_length: 15
d_call: NA
cdr3_aa: CASSSNGPRNTEAFF
cdr3_nt: TGCGCCAGCAGCTCAAACGGCCCGAGGAACACTGAAGCTTTCTTT

clone_size: NA
j_call: TRBJ2-5
v_call: TRBV30
cdr3_length: 15
d_call: NA
cdr3_aa: CAWSVLSGIGETQYF
cdr3_nt: TGTGCCTGGAGTGTACTTTCGGGGATCGGAGAGACCCAGTACTTC

clone_size: NA
j_call: TRBJ1-1
v_call: TRBV5-8
cdr3_length: 14
d_call: NA
cdr3_aa: CASSFQGMNTEAFF
cdr3_nt: TGTGCCAGCAGCTTCCAGGGGATGAACACTGAAGCTTTCTTT

clone_size: NA
j_call: TRBJ1-2
v_call: TRBV28
cdr3_length: 16
d_call: TRBD1
cdr3_aa: CATRTGTHHLNYGYTF
cdr3_nt: TGTGCCACGCGGACAGGGACCCACCATCTTAACTATGGCTACACCTTC

clone_size: NA
j_call: TRBJ2-1
v_call: TRBV27
cdr3_length: 15
d_call: NA
cdr3_aa: CASSLWDISYNEQFF
cdr3_nt: TGTGCCAGCAGTTTATGGGACATCTCCTACAATGAGCAGTTCTTC

clone_size: NA
j_call: TRBJ2-2
v_call: TRBV6-6
cdr3_length: 14
d_call: NA
cdr3_aa: CASRPTQGTGELFF
cdr3_nt: TGTGCCAGCAGACCCACACAGGGAACCGGGGAGCTGTTTTTT

clone_size: once
j_call: TRBJ1-4
v_call: TRBV28
cdr3_length: 14
d_call: TRBD1
cdr3_aa: CASSLRGRREKLFF
cdr3_nt: TGTGCCAGCAGTTTAAGGGGGCGTAGGGAAAAACTGTTTTTT

clone_size: once
j_call: TRBJ2-7
v_call: TRBV7-8
cdr3_length: 18
d_call: NA
cdr3_aa: CASSDGIRGAVSLYEQYF
cdr3_nt: TGTGCCAGCAGCGACGGAATCCGGGGGGCGGTCTCCTTATACGAGCAGTACTTC

clone_size: NA
j_call: TRBJ2-1
v_call: TRBV7-2
cdr3_length: 16
d_call: NA
cdr3_aa: CASIQGGRGSYNEQFF
cdr3_nt: TGTGCCAGCATCCAAGGAGGGCGGGGCTCCTACAATGAGCAGTTCTTC

clone_size: NA
j_call: TRBJ2-7
v_call: TRBV14
cdr3_length: 11
d_call: NA
cdr3_aa: CASSHAYEQYF
cdr3_nt: TGTGCCAGCAGCCACGCCTACGAGCAGTACTTC

clone_size: few
j_call: TRBJ1-4
v_call: TRBV28
cdr3_length: 13
d_call: NA
cdr3_aa: CASWGGTNEKLFF
cdr3_nt: TGTGCCAGCTGGGGGGGCACTAATGAAAAACTGTTTTTT

clone_size: NA
j_call: TRBJ1-1
v_call: TRBV28
cdr3_length: 14
d_call: NA
cdr3_aa: CASSLTGENTEAFF
cdr3_nt: TGTGCCAGCAGTCTGACAGGAGAGAACACTGAAGCTTTCTTT

clone_size: NA
j_call: TRBJ1-6
v_call: TRBV9
cdr3_length: 14
d_call: NA
cdr3_aa: CASSVGGSNSPLHF
cdr3_nt: TGTGCCAGCAGCGTAGGGGGGAGTAATTCACCCCTCCACTTT

clone_size: NA
j_call: TRBJ1-2
v_call: TRBV29-1
cdr3_length: 13
d_call: NA
cdr3_aa: CSVLTWGADGYTF
cdr3_nt: TGCAGCGTACTTACCTGGGGGGCTGATGGCTACACCTTC

clone_size: NA
j_call: TRBJ1-1
v_call: TRBV9
cdr3_length: 14
d_call: NA
cdr3_aa: CASSVGQANTEAFF
cdr3_nt: TGTGCCAGCAGCGTAGGACAGGCGAACACTGAAGCTTTCTTT

clone_size: NA
j_call: TRBJ2-2
v_call: TRBV11-2
cdr3_length: 13
d_call: NA
cdr3_aa: CASSARVVGELFF
cdr3_nt: TGTGCCAGCAGCGCTAGGGTAGTCGGGGAGCTGTTTTTT

clone_size: NA
j_call: TRBJ1-2
v_call: TRBV5-4
cdr3_length: 14
d_call: NA
cdr3_aa: CASRRQSSNYGYTF
cdr3_nt: TGTGCCAGCAGACGACAGTCTTCTAACTATGGCTACACCTTC

clone_size: NA
j_call: TRBJ2-1
v_call: TRBV5-1
cdr3_length: 15
d_call: NA
cdr3_aa: CASSRDGSSYNEQFF
cdr3_nt: TGCGCCAGCAGCCGGGACGGGAGCTCCTACAATGAGCAGTTCTTC

clone_size: NA
j_call: TRBJ1-5
v_call: TRBV7-2
cdr3_length: 15
d_call: TRBD1
cdr3_aa: CASSLGPGGNQPQHF
cdr3_nt: TGTGCCAGCAGCTTAGGTCCAGGGGGGAATCAGCCCCAGCATTTT

clone_size: NA
j_call: TRBJ2-5
v_call: TRBV27
cdr3_length: 15
d_call: TRBD1
cdr3_aa: CASSSGTAMGETQYF
cdr3_nt: TGTGCCAGCAGCTCCGGGACAGCGATGGGGGAGACCCAGTACTTC

clone_size: NA
j_call: TRBJ1-3
v_call: TRBV28
cdr3_length: 16
d_call: NA
cdr3_aa: CASSPASLDSGNTIYF
cdr3_nt: TGTGCCAGCAGCCCGGCTAGTTTAGACTCTGGAAACACCATATATTTT

clone_size: NA
j_call: TRBJ1-2
v_call: TRBV18
cdr3_length: 14
d_call: NA
cdr3_aa: CASSPLLGSDGYTF
cdr3_nt: TGTGCCAGCTCACCACTTTTGGGGAGCGATGGCTACACCTTC